These 26 T cell receptor beta chains were sequenced from one sample in a study of identical twins. Via MiXCR, TCRdb re-called the 5' RACE reads, giving one row per CDR3 protein. In the table there are around 650,000 distinct CDR3 sequences, about 7% of which are singletons. A further study also used this sample, focusing on yellow fever vaccine responses in identical twins.

The sequenced sample was PBMCs. Receptors originate from a woman between 18 and 29 years old in good health.

In this sample, this clonotype turned up many times. The chain uses TRBV12-3 or TRBV12-4 and TRBJ1-5; D possibly corresponds to TRBD1 (6 bases). V was cut by 7 bases and J by 7 bases, with 17 bases left in between. The CDR3 spans 14 residues. For the CDR3, the DNA is TGTGCCAGCACCCTGGGGGGGGCGGGCCAGCCCCAGCATTTT. It encodes CASTLGGAGQPQHF.

This clonotype was observed many times. The V call is TRBV12-3 or TRBV12-4, the J call TRBJ2-5, with 10 bases lining up with TRBD2. V was clipped by 5 bases and J by 3 bases; unmatched bases: 6. The CDR3 spans 15 residues. For the CDR3, the DNA is TGTGCCAGCAGTCCACCAGCGGGAGGGGAAGAGACCCAGTACTTC. Amino acid sequence: CASSPPAGGEETQYF.

This rearrangement joins TRBV27 to TRBJ1-6, with D uncertain. There are 15 residues in the CDR3. V lost 3 bases and J 0 bases, leaving 6 bases between the germline ends. The V gene's germline CDR1 is MNHEY and CDR2 SMNVEV (reference sequence). The CDR3 DNA reads as TGTGCCAGCAGTTTGGGTTTCTCCTATAATTCACCCCTCCACTTT. Its protein is CASSLGFSYNSPLHF.

This clonotype showed up just a few times. The V and J genes are TRBV20-1 and TRBJ2-3, with a tentative D call TRBD2 (6 bases). There are 14 residues in the CDR3. The germline V gene encodes CDR1 DFQATT and CDR2 SNEGSKA (reference sequence). Deletions cut 5 bases from V and 1 base from J, with 13 bases between. CDR3: CSAGGRGRTDTQYF. In nucleotides, the CDR3 is TGCAGTGCTGGAGGGCGGGGACGCACAGATACGCAGTATTTT.

This clonotype occurred a few times. This chain joins TRBV4-1 and TRBJ1-1, with unresolved D. Trimming cost V 0 bases and J 2 bases, with 10 bases left between them. This CDR3 has 15 amino acids. The germline V gene encodes CDR1 MGHRA and CDR2 YSYEKL. The CDR3 nucleotides read TGCGCCAGCAGCCAAGACCTAGCACTAAACACTGAAGCTTTCTTT. Translating gives CASSQDLALNTEAFF.

The sample holds one count of this clonotype. The gene calls are TRBV21-1 and TRBJ2-2. TRBV21-1 is labeled a pseudogene. This CDR3 has 13 amino acids. CDR3: CASSTRYTGELFF. The CDR3 DNA reads TGTGCCAGCAGCACCAGGTACACCGGGGAGCTGTTTTTT.

This clonotype was found a few times. The rearrangement links TRBV20-1 to TRBJ2-2; D is uncertain. In germline, CDR1 is DFQATT, CDR2 SNEGSKA (reference sequence). The germline V and J ends were trimmed by 6 bases and 0 bases, with 11 bases remaining between them. The CDR3 runs to 14 residues. The CDR3 sequence: CSANGRANTGELFF. In DNA form, the CDR3 reads TGCAGTGCCAACGGGCGCGCGAACACCGGGGAGCTGTTTTTT.

This clonotype was observed a handful of times. J is TRBJ2-1 and V is TRBV29-1, with D perhaps TRBD1 (6 bases). Trimming left V 1 base short and J 0 bases short, with 7 bases between. The germline V gene has CDR1 SQVTM and CDR2 ANQGSEA. This CDR3 comprises 14 residues. Here the CDR3 reads CSVEGQASYNEQFF. The CDR3 DNA reads as TGCAGCGTTGAAGGACAGGCCTCCTACAATGAGCAGTTCTTC.

V gene TRBV20-1 combines with J gene TRBJ2-7; tentatively, D is TRBD2 (6 bases). V lost 3 bases and J 0 bases, leaving 12 bases between the germline ends. Germline CDR1 reads DFQATT; CDR2 reads SNEGSKA (reference sequence). This CDR3 region has 14 residues. The CDR3 DNA reads as TGCAGTGCTAGTAGTAGCGGATCCTCCTACGAGCAGTACTTC. This codes for CSASSSGSSYEQYF.

This chain links TRBV12-3 or TRBV12-4 with TRBJ2-7, with 14 bases fitting TRBD2. J gave up 3 bases and V 11 bases, and 21 bases lay outside the gene matches. This CDR3 is built from 19 residues. The CDR3 DNA sequence: TGTGCCTGCTGTCCCTCGGGACTAGCGGGGGTAGGCCCTATCTACGAGCAGTACGTC. The encoded protein is CACCPSGLAGVGPIYEQYV.

The chain recombines TRBV2 with TRBJ2-6, with D maybe TRBD2 (6 bases). V was clipped by 6 bases and J by 4 bases, with 25 bases between them. Germline V gene sequence: CDR1 SNHLY, CDR2 FYNNEI. There are 19 residues in the CDR3. DNA of the CDR3: TGTGCCAGCAGGAGGGCCGTGGACATCTCCGCGGGGGGGGCCAACGTCCTGACTTTC. Its protein product is CASRRAVDISAGGANVLTF.

This clonotype has only a few counts. V and J are TRBV5-1 and TRBJ2-7, with 8 positions matching TRBD1. After removal of 2 bases from V and 2 bases from J, the junction contained 6 bases not matched to a gene. Germline values: CDR1 SGHRS, CDR2 YFSETQ. CDR3 size: 15 residues. The CDR3 region is CASSFLTGATYEQYF. The CDR3 bases are TGCGCCAGCAGCTTCTTGACAGGGGCAACCTACGAGCAGTACTTC.

This clonotype occurred a few times. The genes are TRBV19 and TRBJ2-1; 7 bases line up with TRBD2. Germline V lookup: CDR1 LNHDA, CDR2 SQIVND (reference sequence). With V trimmed by 5 bases and J by 8 bases, 9 bases remained unmatched. This CDR3 region has 14 residues. The CDR3 spells CASSGGRGADEQFF. The CDR3 DNA follows: TGTGCCAGTAGTGGGGGGAGGGGAGCCGATGAGCAGTTCTTC. Full variable domain (remainder filled in from reference TRBV19 and TRBJ2-1): DGGITQSPKYLFRKEGQNVTLSCEQNLNHDAMYWYRQDPGQGLRLIYYSQIVNDFQKGDIAEGYSVSREKKESFPLTVTSAQKNPTAFYLCASSGGRGADEQFFGPGTRLTVL.

The chain employs TRBV28 and TRBJ1-6; D is undetermined. V shed 6 bases and J shed 14 bases, with 23 bases lying between them. The length of the CDR3 is 15 residues. Per germline, CDR1 MDHEN and CDR2 SYDVKM. Here the CDR3 reads CASRPRTFSLLSLHF. DNA of the CDR3: TGTGCCAGCAGACCCCGGACCTTTAGCTTACTTTCCCTCCACTTT.

This clonotype occurred many times. CDR3 amino acids: CASSPRGSGNEQFF. For the CDR3, the DNA is TGTGCCAGCAGTCCCCGTGGGAGCGGCAATGAGCAGTTCTTC. The chain couples TRBV28 to TRBJ2-1, with D possibly matching TRBD2 (5 bases). V was pared by 5 bases and J by 6 bases, with 14 bases between. The CDR3 has 14 amino acids. The germline V gene encodes CDR1 MDHEN and CDR2 SYDVKM. Combining the CDR3 with reference TRBV28 and TRBJ2-1 gives the whole variable domain DVKVTQSSRYLVKRTGEKVFLECVQDMDHENMFWYRQDPGLGLRLIYFSYDVKMKEKGDIPEGYSVSREKKERFSLILESASTNQTSMYLCASSPRGSGNEQFFGPGTRLTVL.

The rearrangement links TRBV3-1 to TRBJ2-6, with a tentative D call TRBD1 (5 bases). The CDR3 contains 15 residues. Between the trimmed V and J ends, which lost 11 bases and 7 bases, there was a span of 21 bases. Looked up from germline, CDR1 is LGHDT and CDR2 is YNNKEL (reference sequence). CDR3 protein: CASSQVVQVANVLTF. The DNA for the CDR3 is TGTGCCTCCAGCCAAGTAGTACAGGTAGCCAACGTCCTGACTTTC.

V gene TRBV7-2 combines with J gene TRBJ2-3; the D gene could be TRBD1 or TRBD2 (6 bases each). The ends were cut back, 2 bases at V and 7 bases at J, with 22 bases in the middle. The CDR3 is 17 amino acids. CDR1 and CDR2 (germline): SGHTA, FQGNSA. The chain's CDR3 is CASSLNPHLGGANTQYF. CDR3 nucleotide sequence: TGTGCCAGCAGCTTAAACCCCCACTTGGGGGGCGCAAATACGCAGTATTTT.

This clonotype was picked up a small number of times. The chain links TRBV10-2 to TRBJ2-5; 15 nucleotides align to TRBD2. The CDR3 has 19 amino acids. Germline V CDR1 and CDR2: WSHSY, SAAADI. J was trimmed by 4 bases and V by 0 bases; bases with no gene match: 9. Written as DNA, the CDR3 is TGCGCCAGCAGTGAGTCAGCAGGACTAGCGGGAGGGCGGGGAGAGACCCAGTACTTC. This translates into CASSESAGLAGGRGETQYF.

The chain has TRBV29-1 and TRBJ2-3; possible D gene TRBD1, 7 bases. V dropped 4 bases and J dropped 6 bases, with 14 bases sitting between them. CDR1 and CDR2 (germline): SQVTM, ANQGSEA. The CDR3 is 13 amino acids. CDR3 sequence: CSVVRAGGDTQYF. The CDR3 DNA reads TGCAGCGTTGTAAGGGCAGGGGGGGATACGCAGTATTTT.

The chain employs TRBV10-3 and TRBJ1-4; 9 nucleotides align to TRBD1. The CDR3 has 16 amino acids. The germline CDR1 and CDR2 sequences are ENHRY and SYGVKD. Trimming took 6 bases from V and 5 from J; bases not matched to a gene: 10. This chain's CDR3 is CAISQQGAGGNEKLFF. CDR3 in DNA: TGTGCCATCAGCCAACAGGGGGCTGGGGGCAATGAAAAACTGTTTTTT.

This clonotype was found a few times. The chain couples TRBV5-4 to TRBJ2-2; D is possibly TRBD1 or TRBD2 (6 bases each). The V gene's germline CDR1 is SGHNT and CDR2 YYREEE (reference sequence). The CDR3 is made up of 19 amino acids. Trimming took off 0 bases at V and 5 bases at J, with 23 bases between the two ends. The CDR3 protein is CASSLASFGGRMRTGELFF. The CDR3 DNA is TGTGCCAGCAGCTTGGCCTCTTTTGGGGGGCGAATGCGGACCGGGGAGCTGTTTTTT.

CDR3 in amino acids: CASSFSAPGANVLTF. DNA of the CDR3: TGTGCCAGCAGTTTTTCGGCTCCTGGGGCCAACGTCCTGACTTTC. The rearrangement links TRBV12-3 or TRBV12-4 to TRBJ2-6; no definite D call. Trimming pared 3 bases from V and 2 bases from J, leaving 8 bases between. CDR3 length equals 15 residues.

The sample holds a few counts of this clonotype. The chain recombines TRBV12-3 or TRBV12-4 with TRBJ2-1; possible D gene TRBD2, 6 bases. Trimming left V 3 bases short and J 8 bases short, with 11 bases between. This CDR3 is 13 amino acids long. The CDR3 protein is CASSFADYHEQFF. The CDR3 nucleotides are TGTGCCAGCAGTTTTGCGGACTATCATGAGCAGTTCTTC.

This clonotype showed up just a few times. This chain connects TRBV20-1 to TRBJ2-1; a possible D gene is TRBD2 (6 bases). Trimming pared 3 bases from V and 1 base from J, leaving 13 bases between. CDR3 length equals 15 residues. CDR1 and CDR2 from the germline V gene are DFQATT and SNEGSKA (reference sequence). Written as DNA, the CDR3 is TGCAGTGCTAGCTCGGGGACTCTTTCCTACAATGAGCAGTTCTTC. Its translation is CSASSGTLSYNEQFF.

This clonotype came up a few times. This chain links TRBV12-3 or TRBV12-4 with TRBJ2-2; tentatively, D is TRBD2 (5 bases). V was pared by 3 bases and J by 0 bases, with 14 bases between. The CDR3 covers 17 residues. The chain's CDR3 is CASSFPQRRANTGELFF. The CDR3 region has the DNA TGTGCCAGCAGTTTCCCTCAGCGGCGAGCGAACACCGGGGAGCTGTTTTTT.

In this sample, this clonotype turned up a few times. The V call is TRBV18, the J call TRBJ1-1; D remains unclear. Trimming took 0 bases from V and 3 from J, leaving 14 bases between them. CDR1 KGHSH and CDR2 LQKENI come from the germline V gene. The CDR3 spans 16 residues. CDR3 DNA sequence: TGTGCCAGCTCACCACCCCGTGTCGGAACCTACACTGAAGCTTTCTTT. This sequence encodes CASSPPRVGTYTEAFF.